Below, one T cell receptor beta chain is given with its context. This sample stems from a study of blood T cell repertoires in COVID-19. Profiled with immunoSEQ multiplex PCR; TCRdb holds only in-frame clones, not every one. The sample shows under 200,000 clones, under 90% of them seen only once. This CDR3 region has 15 residues. Germline-derived CDR1 and CDR2 are SGHDN and FVKESK. The V segment lost 5 bases and the J segment 7 bases; nucleotides outside the gene matches: 8. Participants came from some 26 US areas, aged roughly 18 to 89 years. The source of this sequence is a man between 45 and 60 years old who had recovered from COVID-19. The rearrangement uses TRBV14 and TRBJ1-6; 7 bases agree with TRBD1. Sequencing was done on a sample of PBMCs or T cells enriched from blood (not recorded which). The CDR3 spells CASSNRDSENSPLHF. DNA for the CDR3: TGTGCCAGCAGCAACCGGGACAGTGAGAATTCACCCCTCCACTTT.